The entry below gives a single T cell receptor beta chain sequence along with its context. The data originate from a study of T cell changes during pregnancy in multiple sclerosis. Data came from immunoSEQ multiplex PCR; TCRdb stores just in-frame clones and leaves some out. The sample includes approximately 40,000 clones, roughly nine tenths seen only once; the top ten take 0.75% to 0.85%. CDR1 is SGHKS and CDR2 is YYEKEE in the germline V gene (reference sequence). The CDR3 consists of 15 residues. V was trimmed by 0 bases and J by 3 bases, leaving 10 bases between them. The source is a female donor with multiple sclerosis, enrolled in a pregnancy study. The V call is TRBV5-5, the J call TRBJ1-5; TRBD1 is a possible D gene (5 bases). The sequenced sample was CD4+ T cells from peripheral blood mononuclear cells, obtained in the third trimester of pregnancy. This CDR3 is CASSLVPGNNQPQHF. The CDR3 DNA reads TGTGCCAGCAGCTTGGTGCCAGGGAACAATCAGCCCCAGCATTTT.